The clone carrying this T cell receptor beta chain was seen more than once but under ten times. The sample originates from a study of identical twins. Trimming cost V 2 bases and J 4 bases, with 11 bases left between them. The CDR3 runs to 14 residues. MiXCR, run by TCRdb on the 5' RACE reads, gives a single entry per CDR3 protein. The sample contains some 730,000 distinct CDR3 sequences, roughly 18% of which appear only once. The same data also contributed to another study, on T cells expressing NK-cell markers. From that study: Where four donors were concerned, these clonotypes also led the CD3+CD56-NKG2C+ fraction. No clear determination of HCMV specificity was made for expanded NKG2C+ T cell clones.

This TCR was sampled from a woman between 18 and 29 years old in good health. Sequences were obtained from PBMCs. This chain connects TRBV12-3 or TRBV12-4 to TRBJ1-2; D unclear. Written as DNA, the CDR3 is TGTGCCAGCAGTTTACGGCTGATTGGCTATGGCTACACCTTC. It is translated as CASSLRLIGYGYTF.